The 26 T cell receptor beta chains in this list originate from one sample, sequenced in a study of neurological immune-mediated disorders. MiXCR, run by TCRdb on the 5' RACE reads, gives a single entry per CDR3 protein. The sample holds 75,000 to 80,000 distinct CDR3 sequences, about 5% seen once. Sequencing used PBMCs. Receptors originate from a woman aged 30 to 39 with multiple sclerosis.

In its sample, this clonotype was seen many times. The V gene is TRBV5-1, the J gene TRBJ2-3; 14 positions agree with TRBD2. The germline V gene has CDR1 SGHRS and CDR2 YFSETQ. V lost 4 bases to trimming and J lost 5 bases; unmatched junction nucleotides: 6. This CDR3 has 16 residues. CDR3 sequence reads: CASSVGLAGGKDTQYF. Here the CDR3 DNA reads TGCGCCAGCAGCGTAGGACTAGCGGGAGGAAAAGATACGCAGTATTTT.

Concerning this clonotype: An end of the junction does not agree with germline; a read error may underlie this. The chain uses TRBV20-1 and TRBJ1-6; possible D gene TRBD1, 5 bases. This CDR3 spans 18 amino acids. Looked up from germline, CDR1 is DFQATT and CDR2 is SNEGSKA (reference sequence). The DNA for the CDR3 is TGCAGTGCTAGTTCCCCGGGACCTACTAGCTCCTATAATTCAACCCTCAACTTT. As protein: CSASSPGPTSSYNSTLNF.

Many counts were recorded for this clonotype. CDR3 residues: CASSLSVYNSPLHF. The CDR3 DNA reads TGTGCCAGCAGTTTAAGTGTTTATAATTCACCCCTCCACTTT. The J gene is TRBJ1-6, the V gene TRBV12-3 or TRBV12-4; no clear D. The CDR3 runs 14 residues. V was clipped by 2 bases and J by 4 bases, with 6 bases between them.

This clonotype was counted ten times or more. This chain uses TRBV20-1 with TRBJ2-5; tentatively, D is TRBD1 (5 bases). V shed 6 bases and J shed 5 bases, with 19 bases lying between them. This CDR3 is built from 14 residues. Germline V gives CDR1 DFQATT, CDR2 SNEGSKA (reference sequence). CDR3: CSAQSTRPGETQYF. Written as DNA, the CDR3 is TGCAGTGCGCAATCTACCCGGCCAGGGGAGACCCAGTACTTC.

V gene TRBV18 combines with J gene TRBJ1-5; D is ambiguous. Trimming took off 6 bases at V and 5 bases at J, with 11 bases between the two ends. The CDR3 is made up of 13 amino acids. Germline V gene data show CDR1 as KGHSH and CDR2 as LQKENI. The chain's CDR3 is CASSPGEDQPQHF. The CDR3 DNA follows: TGTGCCAGCTCTCCCGGGGAGGATCAGCCCCAGCATTTT.

This clonotype occurred many times. This chain joins TRBV11-2 and TRBJ2-1, with 9 bases matching TRBD2. Per germline, CDR1 SGHAT and CDR2 FQNNGV. CDR3 length: 16 residues. The J segment lost 3 bases and the V segment lost 6 bases, leaving 9 bases of the junction unmatched. The CDR3 loop is CASRGGAGGVYNEQFF. The CDR3 DNA is TGTGCCAGCAGGGGGGGTGCGGGAGGGGTCTACAATGAGCAGTTCTTC. The full variable domain, rest sourced from reference TRBV11-2 and TRBJ2-1, is EAGVAQSPRYKIIEKRQSVAFWCNPISGHATLYWYQQILGQGPKLLIQFQNNGVVDDSQLPKDRFSAERLKGVDSTLKIQPAKLEDSAVYLCASRGGAGGVYNEQFFGPGTRLTVL.

This clonotype was seen at least ten times. J is TRBJ2-1 and V is TRBV27; 11 nucleotides match TRBD1. After removal of 6 bases from V and 12 bases from J, the junction contained 19 bases not matched to a gene. Looked up from germline, CDR1 is MNHEY and CDR2 is SMNVEV (reference sequence). The CDR3 contains 17 residues. DNA of the CDR3: TGTGCCAGCAGAGATCCGGACAGGGGGCAGGAGAGTGGCGGGCAGTTCTTC. This translates into CASRDPDRGQESGGQFF.

This clonotype was recorded at least ten times. The V call is TRBV6-6, the J call TRBJ2-7; 8 bases match TRBD1. Germline values: CDR1 MNHNY, CDR2 SVGAGI (reference sequence). The CDR3 totals 12 residues. With V trimmed by 6 bases and J by 5 bases, 3 bases remained unmatched. The CDR3, as DNA: TGTGCCAGCAGCCCGACAGGGGACGAGCAGTACGTC. It specifies CASSPTGDEQYV.

Ten or more counts support this clonotype. The rearrangement links TRBV20-1 to TRBJ2-3; TRBD2 agrees at 10 bases. Trimming at V came to 0 bases and at J to 6 bases, leaving 6 bases not matched to a gene. Germline CDR1 reads DFQATT; CDR2 reads SNEGSKA (reference sequence). This CDR3 has 15 residues. CDR3 sequence reads: CSARDPASGSDTQYF. The DNA for the CDR3 is TGCAGTGCTAGAGATCCAGCTAGCGGGAGTGATACGCAGTATTTT.

This clonotype was observed many times. This chain uses TRBV5-1 with TRBJ2-7; a weak D match, TRBD2 (5 bases). There are 13 residues in the CDR3. CDR1 and CDR2 (germline): SGHRS, YFSETQ. V lost 3 bases and J lost 4, with 11 bases in between. As DNA, the CDR3 is TGCGCCAGCAGCTCGGCAGAGGGATACGAGCAGTACTTC. This encodes CASSSAEGYEQYF.

This clonotype was seen at least ten times. The rearrangement joins TRBV20-1 to TRBJ2-3; D unclear. The CDR3 consists of 14 residues. Trimming cost V 2 bases and J 6 bases, with 15 bases left between them. CDR1 and CDR2 (germline): DFQATT, SNEGSKA (reference sequence). CDR3: CSARPNPPGDTQYF. In nucleotides, the CDR3 is TGCAGTGCTAGACCAAACCCACCTGGGGATACGCAGTATTTT.

Ten or more counts support this clonotype. The genes are TRBV4-1 and TRBJ1-2; D remains ambiguous. This CDR3 is built from 16 residues. V dropped 0 bases and J dropped 4 bases, with 15 bases sitting between them. Germline V gene lookup returns CDR1 MGHRA and CDR2 YSYEKL. The CDR3 bases are TGCGCCAGCAGCCAAGAGAAGATAGGAGCACCCTATGGCTACACCTTC. This codes for CASSQEKIGAPYGYTF.

This clonotype was counted ten times or more. The V and J genes are TRBV20-1 and TRBJ1-4, with D unclear. The V gene's germline CDR1 is DFQATT and CDR2 SNEGSKA (reference sequence). V was shortened by 2 bases and J by 0 bases, with 10 bases between the two germline ends. The CDR3 is 15 amino acids. The CDR3 reads CSARRPVATNEKLFF. The CDR3 nucleotides are TGCAGTGCTAGAAGACCAGTCGCAACTAATGAAAAACTGTTTTTT.

The count of this clonotype is one. This chain uses TRBV20-1 with TRBJ2-3; the D gene is possibly TRBD2 (5 bases). Trimming shortened V by 4 bases and J by 3 bases, and 17 bases separated the two germline ends. CDR3 length: 15 amino acids. Germline CDR1 is DFQATT and CDR2 is SNEGSKA (reference sequence). Written as DNA, the CDR3 is TGCAGTGCTAAAGGGTACTTAAGGGAGACAGATACGCAGTATTTT. Translating gives CSAKGYLRETDTQYF.

The rearrangement links TRBV7-6 to TRBJ2-1; 9 nucleotides align to TRBD1. CDR1 is SGHVS, CDR2 FNYEAQ, per germline. The CDR3 extends over 13 amino acids. V shed 0 bases, J shed 13 bases, and the junction held 4 bases outside the gene matches. The CDR3 is CASSLARQGDQFF. CDR3 DNA sequence: TGTGCCAGCAGCTTAGCCCGACAGGGGGATCAGTTCTTC.

This clonotype was picked up many times. The J gene is TRBJ2-3, the V gene TRBV20-1, with D perhaps matching TRBD2 (6 bases). This CDR3 is 14 amino acids long. Germline V CDR1 and CDR2: DFQATT, SNEGSKA (reference sequence). Deletions cut 6 bases from V and 3 bases from J, with 16 bases between. DNA for the CDR3: TGCAGTGCCCGGCGGGGCCGTTCAACAGATACGCAGTATTTT. Translating it yields CSARRGRSTDTQYF.

This clonotype was seen repeatedly, ten times or more. The chain joins TRBV7-2 to TRBJ1-5; D perhaps matches TRBD1 (5 bases). The CDR3 has 13 residues. Between the trimmed V and J ends, which lost 7 bases and 6 bases, there was a span of 13 bases. CDR1 and CDR2 from the germline V gene are SGHTA and FQGNSA. Written as DNA, the CDR3 is TGTGCCAGCACTCCAATGAGGGGTCAGCCCCAGCATTTT. Its translation is CASTPMRGQPQHF.

This clonotype was seen a handful of times. The chain has TRBV27 and TRBJ1-6; D perhaps matches TRBD1 (5 bases). Germline-derived CDR1 and CDR2 are MNHEY and SMNVEV (reference sequence). The length of the CDR3 is 14 residues. V lost 6 bases, J lost 6 bases, and 12 bases lay in between. CDR3 sequence reads: CASSRGGSNSPLHF. The CDR3, as DNA: TGTGCCAGCAGCCGTGGGGGTTCTAATTCACCCCTCCACTTT.

This clonotype was counted many times. The V gene is TRBV20-1, the J gene TRBJ1-1; TRBD1 matches 9 bases. The germline V gene has CDR1 DFQATT and CDR2 SNEGSKA (reference sequence). CDR3 length equals 13 residues. Unmatched junction bases numbered 2, after V lost 3 bases and J lost 3 bases. The CDR3: CSARGQGYTEAFF. The CDR3 DNA is TGCAGTGCTAGGGGACAGGGTTACACTGAAGCTTTCTTT.

This clonotype was seen repeatedly, ten times or more. J is TRBJ2-1 and V is TRBV5-5; D is unresolved. V was clipped by 1 base and J by 7 bases, with 21 bases between them. This CDR3 is built from 17 residues. CDR1 is SGHKS, CDR2 YYEKEE, per germline (reference sequence). CDR3 protein: CASSLYSRAGLRNEQFF. CDR3 in DNA: TGTGCCAGCAGCTTGTATTCTAGAGCAGGCCTTCGGAATGAGCAGTTCTTC.

This clonotype has ten or more counts. The gene calls are TRBV5-1 and TRBJ2-7; tentatively, D is TRBD1 or TRBD2 (6 bases each). Germline V gene sequence: CDR1 SGHRS, CDR2 YFSETQ. Trimming took 0 bases from V and 7 from J, leaving 17 bases between them. CDR3 length: 15 amino acids. The CDR3 sequence: CASSLDGGQGWEQYF. The CDR3 DNA follows: TGCGCCAGCAGCTTGGATGGGGGGCAGGGCTGGGAGCAGTACTTC.

The chain employs TRBV4-2 and TRBJ1-5; no firm D call. V shed 1 base and J shed 7 bases, with 17 bases lying between them. Germline V gives CDR1 LGHNA, CDR2 YNFKEQ. The CDR3 covers 16 residues. The DNA for the CDR3 is TGTGCCAGCAGCCAAGTAAATCCAGGACCGAGGCAGCCCCAGCATTTT. It codes for CASSQVNPGPRQPQHF.

This clonotype was counted many times. The chain has TRBV12-3 or TRBV12-4 and TRBJ2-7; 8 bases map to TRBD1. V lost 7 bases and J lost 5; bases outside the gene matches: 4. The CDR3 contains 12 residues. The CDR3 loop reads CASTLGQDEQYF. The CDR3 nucleotides read TGTGCCAGCACCTTGGGACAGGACGAGCAGTACTTC.

Regarding this clonotype: This may arise from a read error, as a much more abundant clone is one base away. This rearrangement joins TRBV27 to TRBJ2-5; 10 bases line up with TRBD2. V lost 8 bases, J lost 7 bases, and 10 bases stayed unmatched. Germline values: CDR1 MNHEY, CDR2 SMNVEV (reference sequence). This CDR3 region has 14 residues. The CDR3, as DNA: TGTGCCAGCTGGGCTAGCGGGGGCCGGGGGACCCAGTACTTC. As protein: CASWASGGRGTQYF.

This clonotype was observed at least ten times. V is TRBV5-1 and J is TRBJ2-7; TRBD1 might be the D (6 bases). This CDR3 is built from 14 residues. Germline CDR1 is SGHRS and CDR2 is YFSETQ. V lost 3 bases, J lost 3 bases, and 13 bases lay in between. The CDR3: CASSSAGVYYEQYF. CDR3 in DNA: TGCGCCAGCAGCTCGGCAGGGGTGTACTACGAGCAGTACTTC.

The table lists this clonotype with many counts. This chain uses TRBV20-1 with TRBJ2-5; D might be TRBD1 or TRBD2, each matching 6 bases. Germline V gives CDR1 DFQATT, CDR2 SNEGSKA (reference sequence). V lost 3 bases to trimming and J lost 0 bases, with 8 bases between them. The length of the CDR3 is 13 residues. Here the CDR3 DNA reads TGCAGTGCTAGGCGGGACAACCAAGAGACCCAGTACTTC. This codes for CSARRDNQETQYF.